The entry below gives a single T cell receptor (beta chain) sequence along with its context. Its specificity is not known. There were only healthy Caucasians among the donors. The sample comes from a study of identical twins. Regarding the study as a whole: In zero-insertion analyses, partial confounding could arise from invariant MAIT and iNKT cells. Within monozygotic twins, out-of-frame TCR alpha sharing was underestimated by the models. The study found excess low generation probability among twin-shared out-of-frame alpha sequences.

TCRdb itself ran the 5' RACE reads through MiXCR, one entry per CDR3 protein. The sample has under 250,000 distinct CDR3 sequences; approximately 7.8% are singletons. The sample was also reused in another study, on yellow fever vaccine responses in identical twins.

The TCR originated in a woman younger than 30 in good health. Sequencing was carried out using CD8+ T cells sorted from blood.

The CDR3 here is CSVPSRGTGGTYNEQFF. The CDR3 bases are TGCAGCGTGCCCAGTAGGGGGACAGGGGGCACCTACAATGAGCAGTTCTTC. The genes are TRBV29-1 and TRBJ2-1; 12 bases align to TRBD1. The CDR3 contains 17 residues. Germline V gene sequence: CDR1 SQVTM, CDR2 ANQGSEA. V was clipped by 6 bases and J by 2 bases; unmatched bases: 11.